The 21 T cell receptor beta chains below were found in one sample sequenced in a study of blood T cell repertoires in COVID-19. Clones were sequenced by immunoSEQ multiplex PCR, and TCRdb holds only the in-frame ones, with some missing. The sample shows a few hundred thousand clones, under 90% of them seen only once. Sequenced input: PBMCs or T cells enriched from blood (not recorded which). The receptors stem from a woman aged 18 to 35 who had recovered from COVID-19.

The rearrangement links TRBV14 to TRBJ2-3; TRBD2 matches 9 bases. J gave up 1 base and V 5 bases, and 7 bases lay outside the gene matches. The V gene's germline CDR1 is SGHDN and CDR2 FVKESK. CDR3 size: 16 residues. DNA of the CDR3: TGTGCCAGCAGCGGAGCGGGAGGCAGCGGCACAGATACGCAGTATTTT. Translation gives CASSGAGGSGTDTQYF. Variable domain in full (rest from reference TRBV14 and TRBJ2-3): EAGVTQFPSHSVIEKGQTVTLRCDPISGHDNLYWYRRVMGKEIKFLLHFVKESKQDESGMPNNRFLAERTGGTYSTLKVQPAELEDSGVYFCASSGAGGSGTDTQYFGPGTRLTVL.

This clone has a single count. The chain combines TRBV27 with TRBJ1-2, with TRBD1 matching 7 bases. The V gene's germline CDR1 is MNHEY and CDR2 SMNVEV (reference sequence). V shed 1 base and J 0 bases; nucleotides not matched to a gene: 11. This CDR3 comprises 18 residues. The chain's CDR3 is CASSLLSSGQVSNYGYTF. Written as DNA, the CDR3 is TGTGCCAGCAGTTTATTAAGCTCAGGACAGGTGTCTAACTATGGCTACACCTTC.

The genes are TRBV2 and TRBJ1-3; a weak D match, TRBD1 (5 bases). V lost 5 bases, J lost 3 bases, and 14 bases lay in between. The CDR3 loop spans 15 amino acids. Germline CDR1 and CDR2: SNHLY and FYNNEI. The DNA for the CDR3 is TGTGCCAGCAGTCGACAGATTCAGAGTGGAAACACCATATATTTT. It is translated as CASSRQIQSGNTIYF.

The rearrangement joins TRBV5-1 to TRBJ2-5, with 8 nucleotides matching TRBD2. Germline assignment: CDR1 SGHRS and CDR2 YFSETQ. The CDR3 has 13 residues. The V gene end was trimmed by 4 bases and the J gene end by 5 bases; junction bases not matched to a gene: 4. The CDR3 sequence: CASSPGTRETQYF. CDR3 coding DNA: TGCGCCAGCAGCCCCGGGACTAGGGAGACCCAGTACTTC.

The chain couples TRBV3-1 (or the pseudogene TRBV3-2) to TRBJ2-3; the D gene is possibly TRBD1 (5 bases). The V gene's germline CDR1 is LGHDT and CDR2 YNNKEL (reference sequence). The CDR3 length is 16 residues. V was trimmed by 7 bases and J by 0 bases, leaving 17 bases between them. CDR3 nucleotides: TGTGCCAGCACCCCGACAACCCAGGGAAGCACAGATACGCAGTATTTT. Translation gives CASTPTTQGSTDTQYF.

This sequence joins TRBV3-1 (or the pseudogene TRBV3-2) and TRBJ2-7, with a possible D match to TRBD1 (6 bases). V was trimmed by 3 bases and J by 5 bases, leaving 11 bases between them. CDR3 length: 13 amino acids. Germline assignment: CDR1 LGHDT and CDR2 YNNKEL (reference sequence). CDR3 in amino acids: CASSQSGVHEQYF. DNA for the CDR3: TGTGCCAGCAGCCAGTCAGGGGTCCACGAGCAGTACTTC.

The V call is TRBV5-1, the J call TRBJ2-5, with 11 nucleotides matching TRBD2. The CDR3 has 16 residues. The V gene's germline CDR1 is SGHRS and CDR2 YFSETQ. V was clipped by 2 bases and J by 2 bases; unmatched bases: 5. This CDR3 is CASSFGSGGAQETQYF. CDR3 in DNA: TGCGCCAGCAGCTTCGGTAGCGGGGGGGCACAAGAGACCCAGTACTTC.

CDR3 in amino acids: CASSLQRREKLFF. The CDR3 nucleotides are TGTGCCAGCAGTTTGCAGCGGAGGGAAAAACTGTTTTTT. V gene TRBV28 combines with J gene TRBJ1-4; the D is unclear. The CDR3 extends over 13 amino acids. V lost 3 bases, J lost 8 bases, and 10 bases lay in between. The V gene's germline CDR1 is MDHEN and CDR2 SYDVKM.

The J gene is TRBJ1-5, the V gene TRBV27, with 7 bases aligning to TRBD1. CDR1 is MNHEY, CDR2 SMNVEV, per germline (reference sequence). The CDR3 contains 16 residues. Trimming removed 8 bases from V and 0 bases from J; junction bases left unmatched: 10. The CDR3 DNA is TGTGCCAGCGCGACGGGACAGCTTCTTAGCAATCAGCCCCAGCATTTT. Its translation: CASATGQLLSNQPQHF.

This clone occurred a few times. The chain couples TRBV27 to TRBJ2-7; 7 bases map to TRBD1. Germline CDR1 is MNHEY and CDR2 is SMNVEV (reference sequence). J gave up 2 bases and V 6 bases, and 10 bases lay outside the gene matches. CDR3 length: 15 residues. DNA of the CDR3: TGTGCCAGCAGGCTGACAGGGTTGGGGACCTACGAGCAGTACTTC. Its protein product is CASRLTGLGTYEQYF.

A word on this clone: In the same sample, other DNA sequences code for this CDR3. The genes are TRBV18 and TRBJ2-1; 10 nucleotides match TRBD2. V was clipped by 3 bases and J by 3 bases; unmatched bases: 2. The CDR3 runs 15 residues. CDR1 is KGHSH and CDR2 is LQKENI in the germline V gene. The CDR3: CASSPPSGGYNEQFF. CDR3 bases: TGTGCCAGCTCACCGCCTAGCGGGGGCTACAATGAGCAGTTCTTC.

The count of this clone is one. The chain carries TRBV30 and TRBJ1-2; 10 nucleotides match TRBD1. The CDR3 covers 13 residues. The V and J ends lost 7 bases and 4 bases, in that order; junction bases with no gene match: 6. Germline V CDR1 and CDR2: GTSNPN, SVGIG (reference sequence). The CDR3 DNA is TGTGCCTTAGACAGGGGGCCTGGCTATGGCTACACCTTC. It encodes CALDRGPGYGYTF.

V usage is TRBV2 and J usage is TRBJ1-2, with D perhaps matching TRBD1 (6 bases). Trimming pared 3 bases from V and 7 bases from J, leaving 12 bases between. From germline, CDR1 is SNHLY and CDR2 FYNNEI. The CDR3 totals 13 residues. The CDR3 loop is CASSDTGFSGYTF. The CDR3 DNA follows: TGTGCCAGCAGTGACACAGGGTTTTCTGGCTACACCTTC.

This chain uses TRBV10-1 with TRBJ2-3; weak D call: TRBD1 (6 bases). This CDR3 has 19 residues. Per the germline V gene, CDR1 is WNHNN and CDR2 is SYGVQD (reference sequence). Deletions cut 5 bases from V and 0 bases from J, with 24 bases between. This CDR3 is CASSRDTRSVKTSTDTQYF. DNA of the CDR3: TGCGCCAGCAGTCGGGACACCCGATCTGTAAAAACTAGCACAGATACGCAGTATTTT.

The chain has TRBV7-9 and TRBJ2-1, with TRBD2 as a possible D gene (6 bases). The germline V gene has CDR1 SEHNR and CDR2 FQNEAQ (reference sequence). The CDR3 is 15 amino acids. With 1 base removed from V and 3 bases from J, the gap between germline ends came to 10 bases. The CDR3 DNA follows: TGTGCCAGCAGCTTAGACCTGGGAGGCTACAATGAGCAGTTCTTC. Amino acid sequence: CASSLDLGGYNEQFF.

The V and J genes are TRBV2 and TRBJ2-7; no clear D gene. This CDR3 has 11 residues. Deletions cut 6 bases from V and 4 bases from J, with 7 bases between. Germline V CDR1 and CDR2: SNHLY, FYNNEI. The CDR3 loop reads CASSASYEQYF. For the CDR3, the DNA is TGTGCCAGCAGCGCGAGTTACGAGCAGTACTTC.

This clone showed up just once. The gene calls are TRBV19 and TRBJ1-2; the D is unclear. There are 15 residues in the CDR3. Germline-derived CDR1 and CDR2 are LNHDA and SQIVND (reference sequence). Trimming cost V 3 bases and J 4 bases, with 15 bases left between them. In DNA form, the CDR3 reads TGTGCCAGTAGTATCACACCCCAGGTCACCTATGGCTACACCTTC. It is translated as CASSITPQVTYGYTF.

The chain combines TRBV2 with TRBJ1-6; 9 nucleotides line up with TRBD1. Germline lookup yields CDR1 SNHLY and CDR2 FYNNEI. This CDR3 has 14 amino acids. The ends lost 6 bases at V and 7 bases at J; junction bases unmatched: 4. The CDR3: CASSGTGKNSPLHF. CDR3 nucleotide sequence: TGTGCCAGCAGCGGGACAGGGAAAAATTCACCCCTCCACTTT.

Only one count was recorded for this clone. CDR3 residues: CASSYGHLYEQYF. The CDR3 coding sequence is TGTGCCAGCAGTTACGGACACCTATACGAGCAGTACTTC. This sequence joins TRBV6-5 and TRBJ2-7; D might be TRBD1 (5 bases). This CDR3 is built from 13 residues. The ends were cut back, 2 bases at V and 4 bases at J, with 9 bases in the middle. From germline, CDR1 is MNHEY and CDR2 SVGAGI.

CDR3 residues: CASSPTGAGGYTF. The CDR3 DNA follows: TGTGCCAGCAGCCCGACAGGGGCAGGTGGCTACACCTTC. The chain uses TRBV7-3 and TRBJ1-2, with 8 bases aligning to TRBD1. V was pared by 5 bases and J by 7 bases, with 6 bases of the junction left unmatched. Germline V gene sequence: CDR1 SGHTA, CDR2 FQGTGA. The CDR3 is 13 amino acids.

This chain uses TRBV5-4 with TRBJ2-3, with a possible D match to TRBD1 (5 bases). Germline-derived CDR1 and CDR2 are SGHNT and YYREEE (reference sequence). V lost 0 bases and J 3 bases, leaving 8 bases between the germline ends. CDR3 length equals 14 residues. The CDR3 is CASSLGSGTDTQYF. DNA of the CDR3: TGTGCCAGCAGCTTGGGATCAGGGACAGATACGCAGTATTTT.